These 8 T cell receptor beta chains came from one sample sequenced in a study of shared clonotypes between healthy human individuals. Naive CD8 cells were CD45RO-negative, positively selected for CCR7, excluding terminally differentiated effector memory CD45RA+ cells. Measured with immunoSEQ multiplex PCR; TCRdb has only the in-frame clones, and not every one. The top ten hold more than 0.95% of the sample, which has under 2,000,000 clones, approximately 94% seen once. Source material: naive CD8+ T cells sorted from blood. The receptors shown here come from a man aged 18 to 30 in good health.

This clone was seen just once. V usage is TRBV25-1 and J usage is TRBJ2-1, with a tentative D call TRBD1 (5 bases). CDR3 length equals 15 residues. V was trimmed by 3 bases and J by 2 bases, leaving 11 bases between them. Germline V gene data show CDR1 as MGHDK and CDR2 as SYGVNS. The chain's CDR3 is CASSDPDRTYNEQFF. DNA for the CDR3: TGTGCCAGCAGTGACCCCGACAGAACCTACAATGAGCAGTTCTTC.

V and J are TRBV5-5 and TRBJ2-3, with no clear D. V lost 2 bases to trimming and J lost 0 bases, with 4 bases between them. The CDR3 has 13 amino acids. Germline V gene lookup returns CDR1 SGHKS and CDR2 YYEKEE (reference sequence). The CDR3 is CASSFDSTDTQYF. In DNA form, the CDR3 reads TGTGCCAGCAGCTTTGACAGCACAGATACGCAGTATTTT.

The V gene is TRBV6-5, the J gene TRBJ1-2; no firm D call. This CDR3 is built from 15 residues. The germline V gene encodes CDR1 MNHEY and CDR2 SVGAGI. Trimming stripped 2 bases from V and 4 bases from J, with 14 bases between. CDR3: CASSYLNTVPYGYTF. The CDR3 nucleotides are TGTGCCAGCAGTTACCTTAATACCGTCCCCTATGGCTACACCTTC.

This clone was detected only once. The CDR3 DNA sequence: TGTGCCAGCTCACCATTGGGAAGACAGGGCTCGGGCAAGACCTACGAGCAGTACTTC. Encoded protein: CASSPLGRQGSGKTYEQYF. V gene TRBV18 combines with J gene TRBJ2-7, with TRBD1 matching over 7 bases. Per germline, CDR1 KGHSH and CDR2 LQKENI. Unmatched junction bases numbered 18, after V lost 2 bases and J lost 2 bases. The CDR3 is 19 residues long.

The chain recombines TRBV27 with TRBJ1-1; the D is unclear. The CDR3 consists of 13 residues. V was pared by 5 bases and J by 0 bases, with 7 bases between. CDR1 and CDR2 from the germline V gene are MNHEY and SMNVEV (reference sequence). The CDR3 nucleotides read TGTGCCAGCAGTCCCACATTGAACACTGAAGCTTTCTTT. Residues: CASSPTLNTEAFF.

On this clone: Other DNA sequences in the sample encode the same CDR3. This chain connects TRBV2 to TRBJ2-1, with D hard to call. The CDR3 consists of 13 residues. Trimming removed 1 base from V and 0 bases from J, with 1 base in between. In germline, CDR1 is SNHLY, CDR2 FYNNEI. The CDR3 bases are TGTGCCAGCAGTGAAGTCTCCTACAATGAGCAGTTCTTC. This sequence encodes CASSEVSYNEQFF.

On this clone itself: The missing conserved phenylalanine or tryptophan at the end of this CDR3 makes a read error likely. The DNA is omitted, as the CDR3 cannot be located on it reliably, and the CDR3 follows TCRdb's listing. Here the CDR3 reads CASSLAPPGTGLSL. The chain uses TRBV7-9 and TRBJ2-7; whether TRBD1, the table's D call, matches the DNA was not checked. The CDR3 has 14 amino acids, counting both end residues. In germline, CDR1 is SEHNR, CDR2 FQNEAQ (reference sequence).

The V gene is TRBV9, the J gene TRBJ2-6, with D perhaps matching TRBD2 (6 bases). The CDR3 consists of 20 residues. The germline V gene encodes CDR1 SGDLS and CDR2 YYNGEE. V dropped 4 bases and J dropped 2 bases, with 25 bases sitting between them. CDR3 residues: CASSPTARGSSVPGANVLTF. In nucleotides, the CDR3 is TGTGCCAGCAGCCCTACCGCCCGGGGGTCTTCAGTACCTGGGGCCAACGTCCTGACTTTC.